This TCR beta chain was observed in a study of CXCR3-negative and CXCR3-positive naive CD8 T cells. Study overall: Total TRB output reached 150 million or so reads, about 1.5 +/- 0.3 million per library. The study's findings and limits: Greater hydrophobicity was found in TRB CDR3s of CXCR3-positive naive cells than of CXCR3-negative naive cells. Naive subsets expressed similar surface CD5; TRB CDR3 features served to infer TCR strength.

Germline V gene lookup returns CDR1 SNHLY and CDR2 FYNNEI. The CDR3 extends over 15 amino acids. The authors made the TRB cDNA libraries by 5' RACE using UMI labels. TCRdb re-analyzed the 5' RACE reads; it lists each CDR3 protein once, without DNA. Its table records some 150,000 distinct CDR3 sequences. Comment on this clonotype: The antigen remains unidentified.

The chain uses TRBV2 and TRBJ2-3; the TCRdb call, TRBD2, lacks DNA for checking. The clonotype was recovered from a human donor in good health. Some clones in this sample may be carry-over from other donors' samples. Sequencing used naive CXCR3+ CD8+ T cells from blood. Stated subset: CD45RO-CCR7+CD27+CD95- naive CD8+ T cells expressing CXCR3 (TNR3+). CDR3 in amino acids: CASRASIRSTDTQYF.